This T cell receptor beta chain was sequenced for a study of shared clonotypes between healthy human individuals. The naive CD8 fraction comprised CD45RO-negative cells positively selected for CCR7 and excluded terminally differentiated effector memory CD45RA+ cells. The method was immunoSEQ multiplex PCR; TCRdb's version includes in-frame clones alone and lacks a portion of them. Seen here are about 2 million clones, roughly 94% observed once, and the top ten hold 0.9% to 1.5%. The V end was cut by 0 bases, the J end by 3 bases, with 13 bases between. The CDR3 loop spans 16 amino acids. Germline CDR1 reads SGDLS; CDR2 reads YYNGEE. As to this clone: No antigen is known for it.

General study findings and limits: The study generally estimated greater richness for naive than memory subsets. In having few donors, the study represented limited genetic and exposure-history diversity.

This clonotype was sampled from a man between 18 and 35 years old in good health. The source material was naive CD8+ T cells sorted from blood. The V and J genes are TRBV9 and TRBJ2-1, with D possibly matching TRBD2 (6 bases). The CDR3 protein is CASSVGASAYYNEQFF. CDR3 in DNA: TGTGCCAGCAGCGTAGGGGCTAGCGCCTACTACAATGAGCAGTTCTTC.